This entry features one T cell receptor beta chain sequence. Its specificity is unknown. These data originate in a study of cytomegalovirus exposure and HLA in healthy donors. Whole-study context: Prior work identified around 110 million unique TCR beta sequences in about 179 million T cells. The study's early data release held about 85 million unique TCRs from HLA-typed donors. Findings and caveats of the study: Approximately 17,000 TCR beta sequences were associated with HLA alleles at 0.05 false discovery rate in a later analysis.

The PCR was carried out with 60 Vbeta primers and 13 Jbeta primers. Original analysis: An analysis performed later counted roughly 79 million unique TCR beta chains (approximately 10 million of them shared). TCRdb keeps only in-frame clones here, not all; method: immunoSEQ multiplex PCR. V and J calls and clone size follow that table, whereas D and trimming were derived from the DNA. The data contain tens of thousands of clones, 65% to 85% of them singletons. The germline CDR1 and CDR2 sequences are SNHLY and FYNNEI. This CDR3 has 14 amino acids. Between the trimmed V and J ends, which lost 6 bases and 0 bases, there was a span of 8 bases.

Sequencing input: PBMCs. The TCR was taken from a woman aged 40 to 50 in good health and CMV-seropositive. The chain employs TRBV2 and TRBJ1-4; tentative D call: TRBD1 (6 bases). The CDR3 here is CASRRTATNEKLFF. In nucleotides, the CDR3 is TGTGCCAGCAGGAGGACAGCAACTAATGAAAAACTGTTTTTT.